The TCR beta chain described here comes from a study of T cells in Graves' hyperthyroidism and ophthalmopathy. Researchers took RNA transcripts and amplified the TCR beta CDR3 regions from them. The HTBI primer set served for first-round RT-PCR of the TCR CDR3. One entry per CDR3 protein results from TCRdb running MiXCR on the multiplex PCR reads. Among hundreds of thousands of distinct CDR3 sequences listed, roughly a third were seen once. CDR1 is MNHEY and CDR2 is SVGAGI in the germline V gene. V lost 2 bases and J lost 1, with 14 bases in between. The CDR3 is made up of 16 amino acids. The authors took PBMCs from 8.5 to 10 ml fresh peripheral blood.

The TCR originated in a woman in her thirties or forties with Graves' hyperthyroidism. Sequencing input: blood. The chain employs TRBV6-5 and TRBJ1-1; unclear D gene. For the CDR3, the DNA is TGTGCCAGCAGTTACCGGGTTCTACGGACGAACACTGAAGCTTTCTTT. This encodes CASSYRVLRTNTEAFF.